This passage covers 17 T cell receptor beta chains from one sample sequenced in a study of cytomegalovirus exposure and HLA in healthy donors. 60 Vbeta and 13 Jbeta primers were used in PCR. Profiling relied on immunoSEQ multiplex PCR, and the TCRdb table lists in-frame clones only, not all of them. Here the sample spans 150,000 to 200,000 clones, more than 75% being singletons. The sample was PBMCs. All receptors derive from a man younger than 35 in good health and CMV-seropositive.

The V and J genes are TRBV4-3 and TRBJ2-3; 10 bases match TRBD2. V lost 2 bases and J lost 3; bases outside the gene matches: 5. Germline lookup yields CDR1 LGHNA and CDR2 YSLEER. CDR3 length: 16 amino acids. The CDR3 sequence is CASSQNLAGVTDTQYF. For the CDR3, the DNA is TGCGCCAGCAGCCAAAACCTAGCGGGGGTGACAGATACGCAGTATTTT.

The rearrangement joins TRBV5-5 to TRBJ2-7; TRBD1 matches at 9 bases. The CDR3 is 14 residues long. J was trimmed by 3 bases and V by 4 bases; bases with no gene match: 5. CDR1 and CDR2 from the germline V gene are SGHKS and YYEKEE (reference sequence). The CDR3 bases are TGTGCCAGCAGCGCGGGACAGGGATTCTACGAGCAGTACTTC. Translated, it gives CASSAGQGFYEQYF.

J is TRBJ1-1 and V is TRBV29-1; TRBD1 matches 10 bases. CDR1 SQVTM and CDR2 ANQGSEA come from the germline V gene. Trimming took 7 bases from V and 3 from J; bases not matched to a gene: 8. This CDR3 has 14 amino acids. CDR3 in DNA: TGCAGCGCAAGACAGGGGGCAAGGGACACTGAAGCTTTCTTT. Translation: CSARQGARDTEAFF.

The CDR3 nucleotides are TGCGCCAGCAGCCCCGTACTAGCGGGGGGGCCCGGGGAGCTGTTTTTT. Translating it yields CASSPVLAGGPGELFF. This rearrangement joins TRBV5-1 to TRBJ2-2, with TRBD2 matching 13 bases. In germline, CDR1 is SGHRS, CDR2 YFSETQ. This CDR3 region has 16 residues. Trimming removed 4 bases from V and 6 bases from J; junction bases left unmatched: 6.

The rearrangement uses TRBV7-8 and TRBJ2-5; TRBD2 is a possible D gene (8 bases). The CDR3 loop spans 15 amino acids. V shed 6 bases and J shed 3 bases, with 17 bases lying between them. Germline loops: CDR1 SGHVS, CDR2 FQNEAQ. The CDR3 loop reads CASRRLAGTEETQYF. The CDR3 region has the DNA TGTGCCAGCAGAAGGTTAGCGGGGACAGAAGAGACCCAGTACTTC.

The V gene is TRBV7-2, the J gene TRBJ1-2; TRBD1 matches 8 bases. Losses at the gene ends were 5 bases for V and 4 bases for J; bases not matched to a gene: 6. Germline V gene sequence: CDR1 SGHTA, CDR2 FQGNSA. This CDR3 comprises 14 residues. The CDR3 DNA reads as TGTGCCAGCAGCCCAAGGGACAGGACCTATGGCTACACCTTC. As protein: CASSPRDRTYGYTF.

The chain recombines TRBV11-2 with TRBJ1-6; D possibly corresponds to TRBD1 (5 bases). Trimming took off 1 base at V and 1 base at J, with 8 bases between the two ends. The CDR3 totals 16 residues. Germline loops: CDR1 SGHAT, CDR2 FQNNGV. DNA for the CDR3: TGTGCCAGCAGCTTAGGGGGCGAATCCTATAATTCACCCCTCCACTTT. The encoded protein is CASSLGGESYNSPLHF.

The genes are TRBV5-1 and TRBJ2-3; possibly TRBD1 for D (5 bases). Germline CDR1 and CDR2: SGHRS and YFSETQ. The CDR3 is made up of 12 amino acids. Trimming stripped 5 bases from V and 6 bases from J, with 10 bases between. The CDR3 loop is CASRWGEDTQYF. The CDR3 nucleotides are TGCGCCAGCAGGTGGGGCGAGGATACGCAGTATTTT.

J is TRBJ1-5 and V is TRBV30; D may be TRBD1 (5 bases). The CDR3 has 13 residues. The V end was cut by 5 bases, the J end by 2 bases, with 10 bases between. CDR1 and CDR2 (germline): GTSNPN, SVGIG (reference sequence). Written as DNA, the CDR3 is TGTGCCTGGTCTGCGGGGGGCAATCAGCCCCAGCATTTT. Translation: CAWSAGGNQPQHF.

The V and J genes are TRBV7-7 and TRBJ1-1; 8 nucleotides agree with TRBD1. Trimming at V came to 4 bases and at J to 3 bases, leaving 13 bases not matched to a gene. This CDR3 is built from 17 residues. Per germline, CDR1 SSHAT and CDR2 FNYEAQ (reference sequence). The CDR3 region is CASSSTPGGAGDTEAFF. The CDR3 coding sequence is TGTGCCAGCAGCTCGACTCCAGGGGGCGCAGGGGACACTGAAGCTTTCTTT.

The CDR3: CASSETGHNSPLHF. In DNA, the CDR3 is TGTGCCAGCAGCGAGACAGGGCATAATTCACCCCTCCACTTT. The V gene is TRBV9, the J gene TRBJ1-6, with 7 bases aligning to TRBD1. The CDR3 contains 14 residues. Germline V CDR1 and CDR2: SGDLS, YYNGEE. The V segment lost 3 bases and the J segment 5 bases; nucleotides outside the gene matches: 2.

This chain's CDR3 is CASSLTGNSPLHF. CDR3 DNA sequence: TGTGCCAGCAGCCTCACAGGGAATTCACCCCTCCACTTT. The V and J genes are TRBV13 and TRBJ1-6; maybe TRBD1 (6 bases). The V and J ends lost 5 bases and 7 bases respectively, with 9 bases between them. In germline, CDR1 is PRHDT, CDR2 FYEKMQ (reference sequence). The CDR3 sequence is 13 residues long.

The chain links TRBV5-3 to TRBJ1-6, with TRBD1 as a possible D gene (5 bases). TRBV5-3 is identified as an open reading frame with a role that is uncertain. The CDR3 runs to 21 residues. The V gene lost 0 bases and the J gene lost 3 bases, with 25 bases spanning the gap. The CDR3 reads CARSLEALGGKLALYNSPLHF. CDR3 nucleotide sequence: TGTGCCAGAAGCTTGGAAGCACTCGGGGGGAAACTTGCCCTCTATAATTCACCCCTCCACTTT.

This rearrangement joins TRBV15 to TRBJ1-6; no definite D call. There are 13 residues in the CDR3. Germline V gene lookup returns CDR1 LNHNV and CDR2 YYDKDF (reference sequence). Trimming removed 5 bases at V and 5 bases at J, with 7 bases between. CDR3 protein: CATSAQDNSPLHF. The CDR3 DNA is TGTGCCACCAGCGCCCAGGATAATTCACCCCTCCACTTT. Using reference TRBV15 and TRBJ1-6 for the parts outside the CDR3, the full variable domain is DAMVIQNPRYQVTQFGKPVTLSCSQTLNHNVMYWYQQKSSQAPKLLFHYYDKDFNNEADTPDNFQSRRPNTSFCFLDIRSPGLGDTAMYLCATSAQDNSPLHFGNGTRLTVT.

The chain joins TRBV7-2 to TRBJ2-3, with D uncertain. The CDR3 is made up of 13 amino acids. Germline assignment: CDR1 SGHTA and CDR2 FQGNSA. V lost 4 bases, J lost 3 bases, and 8 bases lay in between. The CDR3 bases are TGTGCCAGCAGCTCCCGAGCTACAGATACGCAGTATTTT. Its protein is CASSSRATDTQYF.

The chain has TRBV30 and TRBJ1-6; 9 nucleotides match TRBD1. Trimming at V came to 5 bases and at J to 10 bases, leaving 6 bases not matched to a gene. CDR1 and CDR2 from the germline V gene are GTSNPN and SVGIG (reference sequence). This CDR3 region has 13 residues. CDR3 region: CAWDTGGKSPLHF. The CDR3 region has the DNA TGTGCCTGGGACACAGGGGGCAAGTCACCCCTCCACTTT.

Only one count was recorded for this clone. The chain uses TRBV9 and TRBJ2-3; possible D gene TRBD2, 6 bases. Trimming pared 0 bases from V and 7 bases from J, leaving 15 bases between. CDR1 and CDR2 from the germline V gene are SGDLS and YYNGEE. This CDR3 comprises 15 residues. The CDR3 sequence: CASSVASRGANTQYF. The CDR3 nucleotides read TGTGCCAGCAGCGTAGCCTCGCGGGGCGCGAATACGCAGTATTTT.